This entry concerns a single TCR beta chain. The target antigen is unknown. CDR1 MNHEY and CDR2 SVGEGT come from the germline V gene. The V and J ends lost 5 bases and 4 bases respectively, with 12 bases between them. The length of the CDR3 is 15 residues. The data belong to a study of blood T cells in healthy people across ages. Whole-study findings and limits: Across samples, TCR beta diversity tracked strongly with naive T cell percentage. Without sorted subsets, naive and antigen-experienced compartments could not be conclusively compared.

There were healthy Caucasian individuals from Russia, aged about 6 to 95, serving as donors. The authors isolated at least 6.5 million PBMCs per sample. Then a second PCR, running about 6 to 11 cycles, was carried out with a sample-barcoded 5' primer and a J-beta primer mix. TCRdb analysed the 5' RACE reads with MiXCR anew, one entry per CDR3 protein. The sample consists of hundreds of thousands of distinct CDR3 sequences, under 50% of them appearing once. The clonotype originates from a young man in good health. The chain combines TRBV6-2 or TRBV6-3 with TRBJ2-6; a weak D match, TRBD1 (5 bases). The sequenced sample was blood. The CDR3 reads CASSQTVPGANVLTF. Written as DNA, the CDR3 is TGTGCCAGCAGTCAGACAGTCCCCGGGGCCAACGTCCTGACTTTC.